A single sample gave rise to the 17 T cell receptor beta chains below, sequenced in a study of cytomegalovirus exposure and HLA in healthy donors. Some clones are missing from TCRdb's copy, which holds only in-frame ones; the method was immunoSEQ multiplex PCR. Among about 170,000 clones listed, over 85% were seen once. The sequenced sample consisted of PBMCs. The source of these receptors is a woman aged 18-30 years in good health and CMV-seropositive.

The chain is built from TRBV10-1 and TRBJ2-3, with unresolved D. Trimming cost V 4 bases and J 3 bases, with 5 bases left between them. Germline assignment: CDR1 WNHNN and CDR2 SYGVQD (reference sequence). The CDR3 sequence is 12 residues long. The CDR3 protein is CASSGLTDTQYF. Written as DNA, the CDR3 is TGCGCCAGCAGTGGACTGACAGATACGCAGTATTTT.

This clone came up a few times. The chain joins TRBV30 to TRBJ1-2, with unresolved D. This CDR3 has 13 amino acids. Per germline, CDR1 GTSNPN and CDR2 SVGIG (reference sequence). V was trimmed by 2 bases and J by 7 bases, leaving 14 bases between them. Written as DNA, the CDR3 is TGTGCCTGGAGTCCTGGAGGGCGCGTTGGCTACACCTTC. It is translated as CAWSPGGRVGYTF.

The CDR3 sequence: CAISGGTGVSYEQYF. The CDR3 bases are TGTGCCATCAGTGGGGGGACAGGGGTCTCCTACGAGCAGTACTTC. The rearrangement joins TRBV10-3 to TRBJ2-7; TRBD1 matches 10 bases. This CDR3 comprises 15 residues. The J segment lost 0 bases and the V segment lost 4 bases, leaving 3 bases of the junction unmatched. Germline CDR1 reads ENHRY; CDR2 reads SYGVKD.

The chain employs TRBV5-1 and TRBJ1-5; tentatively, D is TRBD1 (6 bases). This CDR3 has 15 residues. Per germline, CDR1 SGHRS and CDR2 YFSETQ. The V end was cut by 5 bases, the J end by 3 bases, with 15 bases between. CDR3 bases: TGCGCCAGCAGAAAGGGACATACCGACAATCAGCCCCAGCATTTT. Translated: CASRKGHTDNQPQHF. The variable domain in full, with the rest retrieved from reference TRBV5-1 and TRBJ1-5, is KAGVTQTPRYLIKTRGQQVTLSCSPISGHRSVSWYQQTPGQGLQFLFEYFSETQRNKGNFPGRFSGRQFSNSRSEMNVSTLELGDSALYLCASRKGHTDNQPQHFGDGTRLSIL.

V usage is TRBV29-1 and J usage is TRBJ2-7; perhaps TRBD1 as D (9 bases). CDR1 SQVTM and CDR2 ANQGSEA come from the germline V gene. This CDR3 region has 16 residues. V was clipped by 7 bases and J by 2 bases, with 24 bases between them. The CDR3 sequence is CSAGGTGRQTPYEQYF. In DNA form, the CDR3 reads TGCAGCGCGGGGGGGACAGGGCGACAGACCCCCTACGAGCAGTACTTC.

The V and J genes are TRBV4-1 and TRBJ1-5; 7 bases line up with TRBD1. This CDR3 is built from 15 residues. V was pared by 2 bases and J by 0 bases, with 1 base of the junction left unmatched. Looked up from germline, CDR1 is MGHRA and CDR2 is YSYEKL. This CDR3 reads CASSQQGDSNQPQHF. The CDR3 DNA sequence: TGCGCCAGCAGCCAACAGGGGGATAGCAATCAGCCCCAGCATTTT.

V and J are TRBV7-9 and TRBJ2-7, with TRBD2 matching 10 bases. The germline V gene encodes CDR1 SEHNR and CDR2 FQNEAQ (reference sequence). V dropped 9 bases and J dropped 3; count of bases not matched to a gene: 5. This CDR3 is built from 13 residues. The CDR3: CASHSSGSYEQYF. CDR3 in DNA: TGTGCCAGTCACTCTAGCGGGAGCTACGAGCAGTACTTC.

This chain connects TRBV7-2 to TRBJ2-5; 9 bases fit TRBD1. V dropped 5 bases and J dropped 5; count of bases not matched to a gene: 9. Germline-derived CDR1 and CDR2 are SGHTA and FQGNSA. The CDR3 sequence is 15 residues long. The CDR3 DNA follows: TGTGCCAGCAGCCCAGACAGGGGGTTGTGGGAGACCCAGTACTTC. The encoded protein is CASSPDRGLWETQYF.

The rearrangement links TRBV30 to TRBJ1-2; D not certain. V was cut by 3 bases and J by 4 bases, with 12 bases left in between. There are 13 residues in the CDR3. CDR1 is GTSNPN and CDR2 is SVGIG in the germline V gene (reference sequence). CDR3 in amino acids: CAWRTPGGYGYTF. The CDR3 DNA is TGTGCCTGGAGAACGCCCGGCGGCTATGGCTACACCTTC.

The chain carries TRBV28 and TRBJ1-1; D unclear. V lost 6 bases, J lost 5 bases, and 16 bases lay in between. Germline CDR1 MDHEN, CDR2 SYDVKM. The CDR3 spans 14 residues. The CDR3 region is CASSILPGETEAFF. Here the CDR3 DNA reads TGTGCCAGCAGCATTTTACCTGGGGAGACTGAAGCTTTCTTT.

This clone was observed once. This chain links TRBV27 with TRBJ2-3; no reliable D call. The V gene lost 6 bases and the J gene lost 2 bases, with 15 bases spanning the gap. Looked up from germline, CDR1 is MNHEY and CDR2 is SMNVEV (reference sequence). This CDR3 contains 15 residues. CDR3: CASSRRSFLTDTQYF. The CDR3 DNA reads TGTGCCAGCAGCCGACGGAGCTTCCTCACAGATACGCAGTATTTT.

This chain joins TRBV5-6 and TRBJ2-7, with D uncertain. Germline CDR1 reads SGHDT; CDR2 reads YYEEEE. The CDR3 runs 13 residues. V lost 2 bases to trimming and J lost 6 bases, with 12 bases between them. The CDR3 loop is CASSLGVTGEQYF. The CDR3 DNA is TGTGCCAGCAGCTTAGGAGTTACGGGCGAGCAGTACTTC.

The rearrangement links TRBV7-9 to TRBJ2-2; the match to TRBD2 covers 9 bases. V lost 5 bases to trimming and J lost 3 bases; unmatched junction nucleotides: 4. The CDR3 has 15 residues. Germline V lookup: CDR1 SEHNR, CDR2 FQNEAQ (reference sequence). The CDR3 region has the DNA TGTGCCAGCAGCCACTTAGCGGGAGACACCGGGGAGCTGTTTTTT. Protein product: CASSHLAGDTGELFF.

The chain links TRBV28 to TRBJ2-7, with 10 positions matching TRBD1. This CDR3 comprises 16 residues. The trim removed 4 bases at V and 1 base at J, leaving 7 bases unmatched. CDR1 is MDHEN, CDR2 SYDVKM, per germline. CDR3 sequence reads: CASSSTRTGGSYEQYF. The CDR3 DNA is TGTGCCAGCAGTTCAACTAGGACAGGGGGTTCCTACGAGCAGTACTTC.

Written as DNA, the CDR3 is TGTGCCAGCAGCCCCCCCCTTAAGCGGGAGGCCCAAACTTCCTACGAGCAGTACTTC. Protein sequence: CASSPPLKREAQTSYEQYF. This chain links TRBV7-9 with TRBJ2-7; 9 bases are shared with TRBD2. Germline V CDR1 and CDR2: SEHNR, FQNEAQ (reference sequence). V trimming: 5 bases; J trimming: 1 base; junction bases outside the gene matches: 18. The CDR3 length is 19 residues. Drawing the rest from reference TRBV7-9 and TRBJ2-7, the complete variable domain is DTGVSQNPRHKITKRGQNVTFRCDPISEHNRLYWYRQTLGQGPEFLTYFQNEAQLEKSRLLSDRFSAERPKGSFSTLEIQRTEQGDSAMYLCASSPPLKREAQTSYEQYFGPGTRLTVT.

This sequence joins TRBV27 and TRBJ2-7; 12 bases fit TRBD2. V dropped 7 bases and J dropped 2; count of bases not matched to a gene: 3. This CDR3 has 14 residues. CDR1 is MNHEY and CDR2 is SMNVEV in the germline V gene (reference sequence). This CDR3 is CASKRLAGAYEQYF. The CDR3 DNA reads TGTGCCAGCAAGAGACTAGCGGGAGCCTACGAGCAGTACTTC.

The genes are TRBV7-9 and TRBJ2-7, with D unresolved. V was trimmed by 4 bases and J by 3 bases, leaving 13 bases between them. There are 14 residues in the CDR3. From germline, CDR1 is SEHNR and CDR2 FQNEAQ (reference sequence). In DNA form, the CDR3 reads TGTGCCAGCAGCTCTGGAGAGGTGGGCTACGAGCAGTACTTC. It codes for CASSSGEVGYEQYF.